This T cell receptor (beta chain) comes out of a study of regulatory T cells in long-lasting Graves disease. The authors built TCR beta libraries using iRepertoire HTBI primers and Arm-PCR of CDR3 regions. MiXCR was run by TCRdb on the multiplex PCR reads, yielding one entry per CDR3 protein. The sample holds about 540,000 distinct CDR3 sequences, roughly 13% seen once. CDR3 length: 17 residues. The V gene's germline CDR1 is MNHNY and CDR2 SVGAGI (reference sequence). J gave up 7 bases and V 0 bases, and 12 bases lay outside the gene matches. Indicated time point: newly diagnosed GD, antithyroid drugs for less than 3 months. The TCR library was made from RNA that had been extracted from PBMCs in TRIzol. Concerning this clonotype itself: Only one base separates this from a far larger clonotype, so it likely reflects a read error.

These data were also reused for a study on T cells in Graves' hyperthyroidism and ophthalmopathy.

This chain joins TRBV6-6 and TRBJ2-1; 7 nucleotides align to TRBD2. The source material was peripheral blood mononuclear cells (PBMCs), sampled at new diagnosis, from a patient treated with antithyroid drugs. This clonotype originated in a man under 40 with Graves disease. In DNA form, the CDR3 reads TGTGCCAGCAGTTACTCGGACCCCAGCGGGGCGGGGAATGAGCAGTTCTTC. Its translation is CASSYSDPSGAGNEQFF.